What follows describes a single TCR beta chain. Germline assignment: CDR1 SGHRS and CDR2 YFSETQ. Trimming cost V 4 bases and J 9 bases; bases outside gene matches: 6. This CDR3 has 14 amino acids. Assay: immunoSEQ multiplex PCR; the TCRdb copy retains only in-frame clones and omits some. Among fewer than 250,000 clones listed, approximately 86% were seen once. The data were obtained in a study of blood T cell repertoires in COVID-19. The overall study: What the recovered Cohort 3 donors had was two negative PCRs, clearance, or symptom resolution. The United States, Italy and Spain were the sources of the acute and convalescent COVID-19 samples.

Sequencing was carried out using PBMCs or T cells enriched from blood (not recorded which). The chain joins TRBV5-1 to TRBJ1-6; TRBD1 agrees at 8 bases. This TCR was sampled from a woman aged 40 to 49 in a cohort exposed to, infected with or recovered from COVID-19 (not recorded which). The CDR3 DNA follows: TGCGCCAGCAGCCAGGACAGGGAACCTTCACCCCTCCACTTT. Translating it yields CASSQDREPSPLHF. The full variable domain, completed using reference TRBV5-1 and TRBJ1-6, is KAGVTQTPRYLIKTRGQQVTLSCSPISGHRSVSWYQQTPGQGLQFLFEYFSETQRNKGNFPGRFSGRQFSNSRSEMNVSTLELGDSALYLCASSQDREPSPLHFGNGTRLTVT.